This TCR beta chain is from a study of blood T cell repertoires in COVID-19. The table came from immunoSEQ multiplex PCR; TCRdb's copy has only in-frame clones and leaves some out. The sample lists 200,000 to 250,000 clones, under 90% occurring once. Germline V lookup: CDR1 SGDLS, CDR2 YYNGEE. This CDR3 has 13 residues. Trimming stripped 2 bases from V and 3 bases from J, with 8 bases between. In the case of this clone: This specimen includes other DNA sequences encoding the same CDR3.

The sequenced sample was PBMCs or T cells enriched from blood (not recorded which). The sequence was collected from a woman between 50 and 59 years old who had been exposed to COVID-19. The V gene is TRBV9, the J gene TRBJ1-1; tentatively, D is TRBD1 (5 bases). The CDR3 DNA reads TGTGCCAGCAGCGTTGGAGGGGACACTGAAGCTTTCTTT. This sequence encodes CASSVGGDTEAFF.